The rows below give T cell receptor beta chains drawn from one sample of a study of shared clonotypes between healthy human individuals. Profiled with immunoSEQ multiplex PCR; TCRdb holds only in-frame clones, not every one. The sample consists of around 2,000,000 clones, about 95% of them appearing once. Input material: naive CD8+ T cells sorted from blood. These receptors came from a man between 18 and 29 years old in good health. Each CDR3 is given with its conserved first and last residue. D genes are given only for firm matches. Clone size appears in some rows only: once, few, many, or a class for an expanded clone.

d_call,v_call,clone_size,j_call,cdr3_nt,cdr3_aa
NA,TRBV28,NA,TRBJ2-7,TGTGCCAGCAGTTTCCCAGCGGACAGCTCCTACGAGCAGTACTTC,CASSFPADSSYEQYF
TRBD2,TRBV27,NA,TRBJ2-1,TGTGCCAGCAGTTTAGAGCCCCTAGCGGGGGGTTCCTACAATGAGCAGTTCTTC,CASSLEPLAGGSYNEQFF
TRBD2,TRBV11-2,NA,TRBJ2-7,TGTGCCAGCAGCTCGCCCCTGACTAGCGGAAGCTCCTACGAGCAGTACTTC,CASSSPLTSGSSYEQYF
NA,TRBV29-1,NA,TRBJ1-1,TGCAGCATGATGACAGGGAACACTGAAGCTTTCTTT,CSMMTGNTEAFF
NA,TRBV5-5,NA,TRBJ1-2,TGTGCCAGCAGCTTGGCCCCAGCTAACTATGGCTACACCTTC,CASSLAPANYGYTF
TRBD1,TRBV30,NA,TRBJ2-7,TGTGCCTGGGGGACAGGGGTTACCTACGAGCAGTACTTC,CAWGTGVTYEQYF
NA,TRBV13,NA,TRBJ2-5,TGTGCCAGCAGCTTGGCGCCTACTGGGGAGACCCAGTACTTC,CASSLAPTGETQYF
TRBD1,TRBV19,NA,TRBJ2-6,TGTGCCAGTAGTATAGAGTGGGACAGGGGAACTGGGGCCAACGTCCTGACTTTC,CASSIEWDRGTGANVLTF
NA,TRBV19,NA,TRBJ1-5,TGTGCCAGTAGTGAGGACAGCTATAGCAATCAGCCCCAGCATTTT,CASSEDSYSNQPQHF
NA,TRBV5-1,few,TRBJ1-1,TGCGCCAGCAGCCCGTTGACAGTTGGGGACACTGAAGCTTTCTTT,CASSPLTVGDTEAFF
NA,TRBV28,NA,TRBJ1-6,TGTGCCAGCAGTCCCGGACTGATGGAATCCTATAATTCACCCCTCCACTTT,CASSPGLMESYNSPLHF
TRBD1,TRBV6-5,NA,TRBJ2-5,TGTGCCAGCAGTTACTCGACAGGGGGCGGGGAGACCCAGTACTTC,CASSYSTGGGETQYF
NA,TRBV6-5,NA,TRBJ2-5,TGTGCCAGCAAAACGGGAGATGAGCAAGAGACCCAGTACTTC,CASKTGDEQETQYF
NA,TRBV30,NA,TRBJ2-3,TGTGCCTGGAGTGTACCCCCCGGCACAGATACGCAGTATTTT,CAWSVPPGTDTQYF
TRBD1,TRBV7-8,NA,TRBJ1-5,TGTGCCAGCAGCTCACAGGGGGCTCAGCCCCAGCATTTT,CASSSQGAQPQHF
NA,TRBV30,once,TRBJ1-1,TGTGCCTGGAGTGTGGGCAGTGAAGCTTTCTTT,CAWSVGSEAFF
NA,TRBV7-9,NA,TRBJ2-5,TGTGCCAGCAGACTACAGGGACCCCAAGAGACCCAGTACTTC,CASRLQGPQETQYF
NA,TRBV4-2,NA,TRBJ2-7,TGTGCCAGCAGCCTTAACGACCCCCTAATTACCGAGCAGTACTTC,CASSLNDPLITEQYF
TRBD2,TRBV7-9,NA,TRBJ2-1,TGTGCCAGCAGCTATTCGACTAGCGGGCTTTACAATGAGCAGTTCTTC,CASSYSTSGLYNEQFF
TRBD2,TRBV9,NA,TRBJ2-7,TGTGCCAGCAGCCCCGGACTAGAACCCTACGAGCAGTACTTC,CASSPGLEPYEQYF
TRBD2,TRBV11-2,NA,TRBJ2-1,TGTGCCAGCAGCGACGGGACTAGCGGGAGATCCCGCTACAATGAGCAGTTCTTC,CASSDGTSGRSRYNEQFF
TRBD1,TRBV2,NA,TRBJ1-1,TGTGCCAGCAGCTCGGGACAGGGATTCACTGAAGCTTTCTTT,CASSSGQGFTEAFF
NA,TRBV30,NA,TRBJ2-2,TGTGCCTGGAGTGTTGGCGATAACACCGGGGAGCTGTTTTTT,CAWSVGDNTGELFF
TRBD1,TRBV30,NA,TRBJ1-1,TGTGCCTGGAGTGTACTAGGTCAGGGGGCGGGCACTGAAGCTTTCTTT,CAWSVLGQGAGTEAFF
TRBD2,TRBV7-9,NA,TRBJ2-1,TGTGCTCTAGCGGGGACAAGCTCCTACAATGAGCAGTTCTTC,CALAGTSSYNEQFF
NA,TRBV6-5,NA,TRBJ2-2,TGTGCCAGCAGAACCGGATCCTCGGCCGGGGAGCTGTTTTTT,CASRTGSSAGELFF
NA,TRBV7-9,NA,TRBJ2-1,TGTGCCAGCAGCTCGCCAAATAACAATGAGCAGTTCTTC,CASSSPNNNEQFF
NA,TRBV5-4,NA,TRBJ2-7,TGTGCCAGCAGCTTGGGTGGGACCACCTACGAGCAGTACTTC,CASSLGGTTYEQYF
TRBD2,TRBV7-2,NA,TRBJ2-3,TGTGCCAGCAGCTTGGGACTAGCGGGAGAGGAGGCAGATACGCAGTATTTT,CASSLGLAGEEADTQYF
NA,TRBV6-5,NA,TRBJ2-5,TGTGCCAGCAGTAACCTAAGGGGCAGCGGGGAGACCCAGTACTTC,CASSNLRGSGETQYF
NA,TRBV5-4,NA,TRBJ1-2,TGTGCCAGCAGCTTGTGGACAGAGGCGGTCTATGGCTACACCTTC,CASSLWTEAVYGYTF
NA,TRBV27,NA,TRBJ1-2,TGTGCCAGCAGTTTGTATGGGGGGCACTATGGCTACACCTTC,CASSLYGGHYGYTF